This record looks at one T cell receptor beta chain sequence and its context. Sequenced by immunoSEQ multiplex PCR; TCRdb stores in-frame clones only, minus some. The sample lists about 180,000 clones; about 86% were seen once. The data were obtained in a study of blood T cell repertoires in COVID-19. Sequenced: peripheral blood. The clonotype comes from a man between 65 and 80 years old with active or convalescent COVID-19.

CDR3 nucleotides: TGTGCCAGCAGCTTCAACCGGGACTCCTACAATGAGCAGTTCTTC. This encodes CASSFNRDSYNEQFF. The V call is TRBV11-3, the J call TRBJ2-1; tentative D call: TRBD2 (5 bases). Trimming stripped 3 bases from V and 0 bases from J, with 9 bases between. The germline gives CDR1 SGHNT, CDR2 YENEEA. This CDR3 spans 15 amino acids.